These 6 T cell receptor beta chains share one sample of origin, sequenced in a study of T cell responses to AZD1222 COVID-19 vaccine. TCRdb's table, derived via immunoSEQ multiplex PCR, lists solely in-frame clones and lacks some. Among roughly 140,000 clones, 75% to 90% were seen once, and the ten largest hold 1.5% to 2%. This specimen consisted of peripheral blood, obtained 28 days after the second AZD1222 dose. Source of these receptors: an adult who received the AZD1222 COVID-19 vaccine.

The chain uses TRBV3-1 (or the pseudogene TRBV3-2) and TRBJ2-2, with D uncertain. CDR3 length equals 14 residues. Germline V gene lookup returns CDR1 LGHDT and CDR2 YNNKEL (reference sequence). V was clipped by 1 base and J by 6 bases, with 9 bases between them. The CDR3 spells CASSQGGIAGELFF. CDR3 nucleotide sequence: TGTGCCAGCAGCCAAGGGGGTATTGCCGGGGAGCTGTTTTTT.

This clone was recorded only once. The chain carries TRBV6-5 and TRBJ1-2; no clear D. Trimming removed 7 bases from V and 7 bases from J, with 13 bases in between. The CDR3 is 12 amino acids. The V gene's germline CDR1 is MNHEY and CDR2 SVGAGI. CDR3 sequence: CASTTDRGGYTF. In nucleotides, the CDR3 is TGTGCCAGCACGACGGACCGGGGTGGCTACACCTTC.

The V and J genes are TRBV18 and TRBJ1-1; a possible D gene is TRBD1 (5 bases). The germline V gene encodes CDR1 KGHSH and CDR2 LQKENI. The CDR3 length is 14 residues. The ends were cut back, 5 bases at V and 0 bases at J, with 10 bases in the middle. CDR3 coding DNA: TGTGCCAGCTCAACCAGGGCAGTGAACACTGAAGCTTTCTTT. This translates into CASSTRAVNTEAFF.

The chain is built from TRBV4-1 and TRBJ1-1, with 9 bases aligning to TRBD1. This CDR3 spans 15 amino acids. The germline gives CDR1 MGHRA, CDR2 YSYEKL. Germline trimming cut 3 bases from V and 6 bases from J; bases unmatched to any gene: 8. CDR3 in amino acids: CASSQAGQGTPEAFF. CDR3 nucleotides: TGCGCCAGCAGCCAGGCGGGACAGGGTACTCCTGAAGCTTTCTTT.

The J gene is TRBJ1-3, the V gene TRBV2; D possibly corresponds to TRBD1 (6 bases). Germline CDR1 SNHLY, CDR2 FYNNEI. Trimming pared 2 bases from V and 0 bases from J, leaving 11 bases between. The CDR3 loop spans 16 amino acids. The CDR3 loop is CASSELRGRSGNTIYF. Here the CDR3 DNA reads TGTGCCAGCAGTGAATTGCGGGGGCGCTCTGGAAACACCATATATTTT.

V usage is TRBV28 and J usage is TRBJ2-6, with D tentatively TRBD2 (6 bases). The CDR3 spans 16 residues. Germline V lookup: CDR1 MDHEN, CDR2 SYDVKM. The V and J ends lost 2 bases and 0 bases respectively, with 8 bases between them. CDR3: CASSLGGTSGANVLTF. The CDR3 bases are TGTGCCAGCAGTTTAGGGGGGACCTCTGGGGCCAACGTCCTGACTTTC.